The clone carrying this T cell receptor (beta chain) was seen only a few times. CDR3 length: 17 residues. With 4 bases clipped from V and 2 bases from J, the junction kept 13 bases outside the gene matches. Per germline, CDR1 SGHVS and CDR2 FQNEAQ. A second PCR of 7 to 11 cycles used a sample-barcoded 5' primer and a J-beta primer mix. TCRdb redid the calling of the 5' RACE reads with MiXCR, one entry per CDR3 protein. The sample records some 1,000,000 distinct CDR3 sequences, around 25% being singletons. This specimen belongs to a study of blood T cells in healthy people across ages. The same data also went into a second study, on T cells of mothers and their children.

This receptor was obtained from a girl aged 2 to 10 in good health. Sequences were obtained from blood. V is TRBV7-8 and J is TRBJ2-5, with TRBD1 identical over 7 bases. The CDR3 DNA sequence: TGTGCCAGCAGCTCGAAAACCGGGACAGCGTTACAAGAGACCCAGTACTTC. Protein sequence: CASSSKTGTALQETQYF.